This is a list of T cell receptor beta chains from one sample in a study of blood T cell repertoires in COVID-19. The assay was immunoSEQ multiplex PCR, and TCRdb's table has in-frame clones only and misses some. This sample has about 380,000 clones, with about 90% found just once. The sequenced sample consisted of PBMCs or T cells enriched from blood (not recorded which). These receptors originate from a man aged 30 to 39 who had recovered from COVID-19. The CDR3 runs from the conserved cysteine through the conserved F or W. D genes are given only for firm matches. The size of a clone is reported for some rows only, either as once, few or many, or as a class for expanded clones.

v_gene,j_gene,abundance,d_gene,CDR3nt,CDR3aa
TRBV6-5,TRBJ1-5,.,.,TGTGCCAGCAGCTTCGCGGAATATCAGCCCCAGCATTTT,CASSFAEYQPQHF
TRBV7-2,TRBJ1-3,few,.,TGTGCCAGCAGCTCGACAGCTGGAAACACCATATATTTT,CASSSTAGNTIYF
TRBV5-1,TRBJ1-4,.,.,TGCGCCAGCAGCTTGGGGAGTTTCCGGGACGGGGGAAAAAAACTGTTTTTT,CASSLGSFRDGGKKLFF
TRBV4-2,TRBJ1-4,.,TRBD1,TGTGCCAGCAGCCAAGATCAGACAGGGACCTTTGCAACTAATGAAAAACTGTTTTTT,CASSQDQTGTFATNEKLFF
TRBV2,TRBJ1-1,.,TRBD1,TGTGCCAGCAGTGACCGACAGGGAACCACTGAAGCTTTCTTT,CASSDRQGTTEAFF
TRBV6-2/TRBV6-3,TRBJ1-1,.,.,TGTGCCAGCAGTTTGGCCGGGGAGGGGACTGAAGCTTTCTTT,CASSLAGEGTEAFF
TRBV7-9,TRBJ1-6,.,.,TGTGCCAGCAGCTTAGATCAGGGGAGTAATTCACCCCTCCACTTT,CASSLDQGSNSPLHF
TRBV14,TRBJ1-4,.,.,TGTGCCAGCAGCCAGGTCAGGTGGGATGAAAAACTGTTTTTT,CASSQVRWDEKLFF
TRBV2,TRBJ2-4,.,TRBD1,TGTGCCAGCAGTGAGGGACAGGGGGCCAAAAACATTCAGTACTTC,CASSEGQGAKNIQYF
TRBV4-3,TRBJ1-2,.,.,TGCGCCAGCAGCCACCCTGGACAGAACGACTATGGCTACACCTTC,CASSHPGQNDYGYTF
TRBV6-5,TRBJ1-2,.,TRBD1,TGTGCCAGCACCACAGGGGACTATGGCTACACCTTC,CASTTGDYGYTF
TRBV14,TRBJ1-6,.,.,TGTGCCAGCACTCCTGGGGGGTATAATTCACCCCTCCACTTT,CASTPGGYNSPLHF
TRBV19,TRBJ2-1,.,TRBD2,TGTGCCAGTAGTCCTAGCGGGGGGGCCTACAATGAGCAGTTCTTC,CASSPSGGAYNEQFF
TRBV9,TRBJ2-5,.,.,TGTGCCAGCAGCGGCGGGGACTCCGCCGGTGAGACCCAGTACTTC,CASSGGDSAGETQYF
TRBV5-1,TRBJ1-6,.,TRBD1,TGCGCCAGCAGCTTGGGACAGGGGAGTTCACCCCTCCACTTT,CASSLGQGSSPLHF
TRBV28,TRBJ2-7,.,TRBD1,TGTGCCAGCAGGGGACAGGGGAAGATCTACGAGCAGTACTTC,CASRGQGKIYEQYF
TRBV13,TRBJ1-2,.,.,TGTGCCAGCAGCTTACAGGCCGTGGGCTATGGCTACACCTTC,CASSLQAVGYGYTF
TRBV6-5,TRBJ1-2,.,.,TGTGCCAGCAGTCGTGGACAGACAAACTATGGCTACACCTTC,CASSRGQTNYGYTF
TRBV5-6,TRBJ2-4,.,.,TGTGCCAGCAGTCGGGTCGAACTAGCCAAAAACATTCAGTACTTC,CASSRVELAKNIQYF